This T cell receptor beta chain was sequenced in a study of control samples from healthy donors and cancer patients. The table came from immunoSEQ multiplex PCR; TCRdb's copy has only in-frame clones and leaves some out. This sample yields around 170,000 clones, of which around 88% are seen a single time; around 5.1% belongs to the top ten. The CDR3 consists of 14 residues. Germline-derived CDR1 and CDR2 are LNHDA and SQIVND (reference sequence). The germline V and J ends were trimmed by 5 bases and 0 bases, with 10 bases remaining between them. The sample consisted of blood. The TCR originated in a woman under 40 in good health. The rearrangement uses TRBV19 and TRBJ1-1; maybe TRBD1 (5 bases). CDR3 sequence reads: CASSSRALNTEAFF. CDR3 nucleotides: TGTGCCAGTAGTTCCAGGGCCCTGAACACTGAAGCTTTCTTT.